Listed here is a single TCR beta chain. Antigen specificity is unknown. The data originate from a study of siplizumab effects on memory and regulatory T cells. Study observations and caveats: Apparently key alloresponse contributors, naive T cells also seemed more diverse than memory cells. Of the proliferating CD4+ or CD8+ clones, roughly 75-96% lacked a naive or memory phenotype that could be assigned.

Sequenced unstimulated subsets in three donor pairs: CD4+ naive, CD4+ memory, CD8+ naive, CD8+ effector memory, CD8+ TEMRA. The data were produced by immunoSEQ multiplex PCR, yet TCRdb's version contains in-frame clones alone and is incomplete. The table lists tens of thousands of clones, 80% to 90% of them singletons. The sequenced material came from naive CD4+ T cells sorted from blood. The clonotype originates from a human donor in good health.

As DNA, the CDR3 is TGTGCCAGCAGCCCCGGGGCCAACGTCCTGACTTTC. It specifies CASSPGANVLTF. The V call is TRBV5-6, the J call TRBJ2-6; D uncertain. CDR3 size: 12 residues. CDR1 is SGHDT, CDR2 YYEEEE, per germline. V was clipped by 4 bases and J by 4 bases, with 3 bases between them.